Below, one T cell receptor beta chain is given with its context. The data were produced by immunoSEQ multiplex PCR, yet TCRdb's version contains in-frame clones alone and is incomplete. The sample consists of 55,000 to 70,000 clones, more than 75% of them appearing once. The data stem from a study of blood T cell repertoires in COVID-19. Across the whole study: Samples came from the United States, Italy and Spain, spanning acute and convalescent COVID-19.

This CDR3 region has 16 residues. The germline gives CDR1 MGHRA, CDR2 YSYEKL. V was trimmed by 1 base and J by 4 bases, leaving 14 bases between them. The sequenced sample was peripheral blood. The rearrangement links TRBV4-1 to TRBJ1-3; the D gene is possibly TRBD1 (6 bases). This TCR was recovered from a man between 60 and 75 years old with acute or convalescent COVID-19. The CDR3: CASSQVLRTDGNTIYF. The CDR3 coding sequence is TGCGCCAGCAGCCAAGTTCTCCGGACAGACGGAAACACCATATATTTT.